These 5 T cell receptor beta chains came from one sample sequenced in a study of human T cells and chemical hapten exposure. One entry per CDR3 protein results from TCRdb running MiXCR on the RACE reads. The sample contains over 55,000 distinct CDR3 sequences, 9.5% to 15% of which appear only once. The time point: patch test 3, about 24 weeks after DPC sensitization. Treatment meaning: therapeutic diphenylcyclopropenone sensitization with weekly scalp DPC. This material consisted of whole blood, taken in connection with sensitization to the hapten diphenylcyclopropenone (DPC). Source of these receptors: a man between 25 and 39 years old with alopecia areata. Some clones in this sample may be carry-over from other donors' samples.

At least ten counts were recorded for this clonotype. The chain uses TRBV7-9 and TRBJ2-7; 9 nucleotides agree with TRBD1. In germline, CDR1 is SEHNR, CDR2 FQNEAQ (reference sequence). CDR3 length equals 15 residues. V trimming: 5 bases; J trimming: 5 bases; junction bases outside the gene matches: 10. The CDR3 region has the DNA TGTGCCAGCAGCCTACGACAGGGGGTAATCGACGAGCAGTACTTC. This translates into CASSLRQGVIDEQYF. Complete variable domain (other parts from reference TRBV7-9 and TRBJ2-7): DTGVSQNPRHKITKRGQNVTFRCDPISEHNRLYWYRQTLGQGPEFLTYFQNEAQLEKSRLLSDRFSAERPKGSFSTLEIQRTEQGDSAMYLCASSLRQGVIDEQYFGPGTRLTVT.

This clonotype was seen at least ten times. The V and J genes are TRBV28 and TRBJ2-5; possibly TRBD1 or TRBD2 for D (6 bases each). With 6 bases removed from V and 0 bases from J, the gap between germline ends came to 17 bases. The CDR3 loop spans 16 amino acids. The germline CDR1 and CDR2 sequences are MDHEN and SYDVKM. The CDR3 nucleotides read TGTGCCAGCAGAGGGACCGGAGGGGGGCACCAAGAGACCCAGTACTTC. Translated, it gives CASRGTGGGHQETQYF.

The V call is TRBV29-1, the J call TRBJ2-7; D is possibly TRBD1 (5 bases). Germline V gene data show CDR1 as SQVTM and CDR2 as ANQGSEA. V lost 1 base, J lost 3 bases, and 7 bases lay in between. This CDR3 is built from 12 residues. CDR3 sequence: CSVEARDYEQYF. In DNA form, the CDR3 reads TGCAGCGTTGAAGCCAGGGACTACGAGCAGTACTTC.

A few counts support this clonotype. The V gene is TRBV5-6, the J gene TRBJ1-5; D may be TRBD1 (5 bases). Trimming removed 0 bases at V and 4 bases at J, with 8 bases between. The CDR3 covers 14 residues. In germline, CDR1 is SGHDT, CDR2 YYEEEE. CDR3: CASSLVGDNQPQHF. In DNA, the CDR3 is TGTGCCAGCAGCTTGGTAGGGGATAATCAGCCCCAGCATTTT.

J is TRBJ1-2 and V is TRBV7-9, with D tentatively TRBD1 (5 bases). Germline assignment: CDR1 SEHNR and CDR2 FQNEAQ (reference sequence). This CDR3 has 15 residues. Deletions cut 5 bases from V and 4 bases from J, with 17 bases between. CDR3 amino acids: CASSLSGPMVYGYTF. The CDR3 DNA is TGTGCCAGCAGCCTATCGGGACCGATGGTCTATGGCTACACCTTC.